This T cell receptor beta chain comes out of a study of cytomegalovirus exposure and HLA in healthy donors. Study as a whole: In terms of ancestry, the Caucasian-associated cluster contained roughly 80% of the roughly 400 genotyped donors.

Germline CDR1 is GTSNPN and CDR2 is SVGIG (reference sequence). The V and J ends lost 1 base and 0 bases respectively, with 4 bases between them. The CDR3 has 14 residues. A multiplex PCR was run with 60 Vbeta primers and 13 Jbeta primers. Here immunoSEQ multiplex PCR was the method, and the copy in TCRdb shows in-frame clones only, minus some. The table shows about 160,000 clones, with roughly 79% occurring only once. With regard to this clone: Its antigen is as yet unknown.

Study observations and caveats: Reportedly, fewer N-insertions than the roughly 600-donor mean appeared in an Asian-associated ancestry cluster in a later analysis. Three of the chains that were CMV-associated were confirmed in vitro to be specific for CMV antigens. Cytomegalovirus-associated status was assigned to 164 TCR beta chains.

Sequences were obtained from PBMCs. The chain combines TRBV30 with TRBJ2-6, with D unresolved. The receptor was isolated from a man younger than 35 in good health and CMV-seropositive. In nucleotides, the CDR3 is TGTGCCTGGAGTGGTATCTCTGGGGCCAACGTCCTGACTTTC. The encoded protein is CAWSGISGANVLTF.